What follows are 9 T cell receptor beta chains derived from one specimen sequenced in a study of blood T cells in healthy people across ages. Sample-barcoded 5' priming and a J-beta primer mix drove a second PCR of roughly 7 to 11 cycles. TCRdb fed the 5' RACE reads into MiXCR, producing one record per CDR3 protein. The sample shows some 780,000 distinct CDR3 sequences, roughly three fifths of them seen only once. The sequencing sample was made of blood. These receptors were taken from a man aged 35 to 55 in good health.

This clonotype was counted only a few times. The CDR3 protein is CSARDGTSGTGANVLTF. CDR3 nucleotides: TGCAGTGCTAGAGACGGGACCAGCGGGACTGGGGCCAACGTCCTGACTTTC. The chain joins TRBV20-1 to TRBJ2-6; 7 nucleotides align to TRBD2. The V gene end was trimmed by 0 bases and the J gene end by 2 bases; junction bases not matched to a gene: 7. This CDR3 has 17 amino acids. CDR1 and CDR2 from the germline V gene are DFQATT and SNEGSKA (reference sequence).

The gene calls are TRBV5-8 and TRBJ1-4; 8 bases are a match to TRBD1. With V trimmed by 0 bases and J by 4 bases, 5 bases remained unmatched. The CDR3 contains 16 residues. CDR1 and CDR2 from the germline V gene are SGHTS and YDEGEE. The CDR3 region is CASSLGQGRSNEKLFF. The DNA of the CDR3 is TGTGCCAGCAGCTTGGGACAGGGGAGGAGTAATGAAAAACTGTTTTTT.

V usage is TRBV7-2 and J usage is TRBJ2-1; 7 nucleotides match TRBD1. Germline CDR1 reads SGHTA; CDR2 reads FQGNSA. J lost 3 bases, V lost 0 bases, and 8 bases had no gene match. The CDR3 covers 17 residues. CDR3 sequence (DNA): TGTGCCAGCAGCTTAGCGAGGGGGCAGGGACGCTACAATGAGCAGTTCTTC. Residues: CASSLARGQGRYNEQFF.

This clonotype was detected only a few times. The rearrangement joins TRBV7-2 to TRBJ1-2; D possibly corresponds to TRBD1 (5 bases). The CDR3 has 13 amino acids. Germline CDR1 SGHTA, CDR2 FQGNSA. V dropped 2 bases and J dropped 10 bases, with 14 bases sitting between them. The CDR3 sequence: CASSLTGRVSYTF. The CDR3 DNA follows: TGTGCCAGCAGCTTAACAGGCAGGGTCTCCTACACCTTC. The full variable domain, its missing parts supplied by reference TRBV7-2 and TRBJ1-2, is GAGVSQSPSNKVTEKGKDVELRCDPISGHTALYWYRQSLGQGLEFLIYFQGNSAPDKSGLPSDRFSAERTGGSVSTLTIQRTQQEDSAVYLCASSLTGRVSYTFGSGTRLTVV.

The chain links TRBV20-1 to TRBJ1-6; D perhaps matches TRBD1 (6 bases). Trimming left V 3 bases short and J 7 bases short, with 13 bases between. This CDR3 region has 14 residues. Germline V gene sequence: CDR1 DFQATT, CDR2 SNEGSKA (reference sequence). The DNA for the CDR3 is TGCAGTGCTAGGCCGGGGGCCCTCAATTCACCCCTCCACTTT. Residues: CSARPGALNSPLHF.

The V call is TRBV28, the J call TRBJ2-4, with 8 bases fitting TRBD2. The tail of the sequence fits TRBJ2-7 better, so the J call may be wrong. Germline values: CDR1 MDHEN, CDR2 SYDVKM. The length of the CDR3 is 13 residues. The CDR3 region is CATFSGELYEQYF. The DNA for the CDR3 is TGTGCCACCTTTAGCGGGGAGTTATACGAGCAGTACTTC.

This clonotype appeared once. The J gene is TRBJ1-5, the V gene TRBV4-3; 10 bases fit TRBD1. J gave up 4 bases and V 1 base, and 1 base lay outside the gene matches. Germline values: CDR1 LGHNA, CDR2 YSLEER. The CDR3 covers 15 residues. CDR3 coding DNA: TGCGCCAGCAGCCAAGGACAGGGGGCTAATCAGCCCCAGCATTTT. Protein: CASSQGQGANQPQHF.

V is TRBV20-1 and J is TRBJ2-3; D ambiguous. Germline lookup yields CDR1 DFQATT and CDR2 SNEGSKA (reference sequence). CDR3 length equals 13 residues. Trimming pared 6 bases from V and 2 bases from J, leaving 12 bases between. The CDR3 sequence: CSAAGPDTDTQYF. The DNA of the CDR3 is TGCAGTGCCGCTGGGCCAGACACAGATACGCAGTATTTT.

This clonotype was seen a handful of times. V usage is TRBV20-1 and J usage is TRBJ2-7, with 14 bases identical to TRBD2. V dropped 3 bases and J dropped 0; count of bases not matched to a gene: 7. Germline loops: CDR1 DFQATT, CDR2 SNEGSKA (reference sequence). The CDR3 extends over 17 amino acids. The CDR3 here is CSARRTSGRRGSYEQYF. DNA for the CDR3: TGCAGTGCTAGGCGGACTAGCGGGAGGAGGGGCTCCTACGAGCAGTACTTC.